The sequence of this T cell receptor beta chain was determined in a study of blood T cell repertoires in COVID-19. The wider study: The cDNA or gDNA used as material had been derived from T cells, B-cell-depleted T cells, or PBMCs.

This clone was recorded at least ten times. Only in-frame clones appear in the TCRdb table, and some are missing; sequencing was by immunoSEQ multiplex PCR. Among roughly 74,000 clones listed, approximately 84% were seen once. The source of this sequence is a man between 65 and 79 years old with acute or convalescent COVID-19. The specimen was peripheral blood.

CDR3 sequence reads: CTSSQDQTSGKYEQYF. In DNA, the CDR3 is TGCACCAGCAGCCAAGATCAGACTAGCGGGAAGTACGAGCAGTACTTC. V is TRBV1 and J is TRBJ2-7; TRBD2 is taken as the D call from the table, unchecked against the DNA. TRBV1 is a pseudogene segment. The CDR3 runs to 16 residues.